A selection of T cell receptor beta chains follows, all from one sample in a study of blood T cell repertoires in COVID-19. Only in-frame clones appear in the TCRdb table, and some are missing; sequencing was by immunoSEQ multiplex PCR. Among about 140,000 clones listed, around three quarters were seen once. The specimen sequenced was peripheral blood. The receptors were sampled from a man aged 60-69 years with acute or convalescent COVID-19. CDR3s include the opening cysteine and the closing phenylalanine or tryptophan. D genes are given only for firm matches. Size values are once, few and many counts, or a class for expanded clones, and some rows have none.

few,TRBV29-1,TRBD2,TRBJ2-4,TGCAGCGTTGTGGGGGGGGAAGCCAAAAACATTCAGTACTTC,CSVVGGEAKNIQYF
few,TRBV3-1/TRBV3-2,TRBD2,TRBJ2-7,TGTGCCAGCAGCCCCTATACCGTTTTCCCTGGCGGGAGATACCACGAGCAGTACTTC,CASSPYTVFPGGRYHEQYF
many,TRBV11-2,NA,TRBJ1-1,TGTGCCAGCAGCACACAACAGTTTTTGAACACTGAAGCTTTCTTT,CASSTQQFLNTEAFF
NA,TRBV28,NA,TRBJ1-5,TGTGCCAGTCAAAGGACTCCTGAACCCCAGCATTTT,CASQRTPEPQHF
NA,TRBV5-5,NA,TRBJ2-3,TGTGCCAGCAGCTTGGGCGCAGATACGCAGTATTTT,CASSLGADTQYF
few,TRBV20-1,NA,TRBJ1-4,TGCAGTGCTAGAGAAACCGGAAAACTGTTTTTT,CSARETGKLFF
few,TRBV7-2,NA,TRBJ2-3,TGTGCCAGCAGCTTAGCTCATGGGGGGTCGGCAGATACGCAGTATTTT,CASSLAHGGSADTQYF
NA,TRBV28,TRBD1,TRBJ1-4,TGTGCCAGCGGACAGGGCAGAACTAATGAAAAACTGTTTTTT,CASGQGRTNEKLFF
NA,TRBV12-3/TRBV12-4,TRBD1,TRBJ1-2,TGTGCCAGCTGCCGGACAGGGGAGGATGGCTACACCTTC,CASCRTGEDGYTF
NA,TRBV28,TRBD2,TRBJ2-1,TGTGCCAGCCATAAAGGGGGACTAGCGGGAGTAAAGAATGAGCAGTTCTTC,CASHKGGLAGVKNEQFF
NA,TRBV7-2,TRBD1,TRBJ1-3,TGTGCCAGCAGCTTAGGGAAGGGACAGAGAAACACCATATATTTT,CASSLGKGQRNTIYF
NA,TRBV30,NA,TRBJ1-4,TGTGCCTTCTCAAGTGCAGGCTACCCTGGAAAACTGTTTTTT,CAFSSAGYPGKLFF
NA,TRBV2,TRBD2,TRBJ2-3,TGTGCCAGCAGTGACCTAGTCCTAGCGGGGCACACAGATACGCAGTATTTT,CASSDLVLAGHTDTQYF
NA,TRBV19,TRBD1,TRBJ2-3,TGTGCCAGTAACCGTGACAGGGGAACAGATACGCAGTATTTT,CASNRDRGTDTQYF
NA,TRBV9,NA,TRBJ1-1,TGTGCCAGCAGCGAGGCCCTGGACAGAAACACTGAAGCTTTCTTT,CASSEALDRNTEAFF
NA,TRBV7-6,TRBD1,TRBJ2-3,TGTGCCAGCAGCTTCACAGGGGGCCCAGATACGCAGTATTTT,CASSFTGGPDTQYF
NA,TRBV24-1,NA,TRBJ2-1,TGTGCCTCATCCCGCGGGATCGGGGCTGACGGCGAAGAGCAGTTCTTC,CASSRGIGADGEEQFF
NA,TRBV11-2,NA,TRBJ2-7,TGTGCCAGCAGCCTTAGGACAAGCCCATCCTACGAGCAGTACTTC,CASSLRTSPSYEQYF
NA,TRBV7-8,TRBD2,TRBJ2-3,TGTGCCAGCAGTTGGACTAGCGGGAGCATCCCAGATACGCAGTATTTT,CASSWTSGSIPDTQYF
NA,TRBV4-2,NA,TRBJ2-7,TGTGCCAGCAGCCAAGAGCGCGTGAGAATCTACGAGCAGTACTTC,CASSQERVRIYEQYF
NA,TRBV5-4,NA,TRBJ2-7,TGTGCCAGCAGCTTGGTGGACCCAGGGGTTGACGAGCAGTACTTC,CASSLVDPGVDEQYF
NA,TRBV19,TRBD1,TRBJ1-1,TGTGCCAGTAGTATAGGCGCGGGACAGCACACTGAAGCTTTCTTT,CASSIGAGQHTEAFF
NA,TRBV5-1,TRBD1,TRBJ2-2,TGCGCCAGCAGCTTCCGACAGGGGGCGTCCGGGGAGCTGTTTTTT,CASSFRQGASGELFF
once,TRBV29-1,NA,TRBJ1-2,TGCAGCGTTGGTGGAGGGGTCCTCCTTTATGGCTACACCTTC,CSVGGGVLLYGYTF
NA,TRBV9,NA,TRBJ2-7,TGTGCCAGCAGCGTAGGGGCTGCGGGCAGGAACGAGCAGTACTTC,CASSVGAAGRNEQYF
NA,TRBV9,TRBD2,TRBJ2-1,TGTGCCAGCAGCCCGACGGGACTAGCGGGAGGACTCTCCTACAATGAGCAGTTCTTC,CASSPTGLAGGLSYNEQFF
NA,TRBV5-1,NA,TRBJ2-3,TGCGCCAGCAGCTCAAGCGGGTCGAGCACAGATACGCAGTATTTT,CASSSSGSSTDTQYF
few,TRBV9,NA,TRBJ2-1,TGTGCCAGCAGCGTAGGAAGCGTGAATGAGCAGTTCTTC,CASSVGSVNEQFF